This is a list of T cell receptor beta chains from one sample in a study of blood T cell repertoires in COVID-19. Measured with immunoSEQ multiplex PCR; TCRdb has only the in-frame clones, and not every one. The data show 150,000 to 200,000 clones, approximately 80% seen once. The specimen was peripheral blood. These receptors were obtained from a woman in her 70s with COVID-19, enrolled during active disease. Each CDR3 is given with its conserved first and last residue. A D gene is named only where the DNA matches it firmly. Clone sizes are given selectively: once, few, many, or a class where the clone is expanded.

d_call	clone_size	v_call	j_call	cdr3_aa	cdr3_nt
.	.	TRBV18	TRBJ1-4	CASSAREKLFF	TGTGCCAGCTCAGCCAGGGAAAAACTGTTTTTT
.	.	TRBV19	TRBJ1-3	CASRRGNTIYF	TGTGCCAGTAGGCGGGGAAACACCATATATTTT
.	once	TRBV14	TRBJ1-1	CASSQARGGSAFF	TGTGCCAGCAGCCAAGCCAGGGGTGGGTCGGCTTTCTTT
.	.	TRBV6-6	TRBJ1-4	CASSYLQGITNEKLFF	TGTGCCAGCAGTTACTTACAGGGCATCACTAATGAAAAACTGTTTTTT
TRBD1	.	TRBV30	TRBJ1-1	CAWSATRQGSTEAFF	TGTGCCTGGAGTGCTACTCGACAGGGAAGCACTGAAGCTTTCTTT
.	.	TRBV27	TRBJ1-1	CASSLSRGRMAFF	TGTGCCAGCAGTTTATCGAGAGGGCGGATGGCTTTCTTT
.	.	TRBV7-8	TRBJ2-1	CASSLLGGGRNEQFF	TGTGCCAGCAGCTTATTGGGTGGGGGCAGGAATGAGCAGTTCTTC
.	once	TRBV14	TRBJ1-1	CASSQGGQFEAFF	TGTGCCAGCAGCCAAGGAGGACAGTTTGAAGCTTTCTTT
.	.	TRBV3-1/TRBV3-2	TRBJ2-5	CASSQDRAAETQYF	TGTGCCAGCAGCCAAGATCGTGCTGCGGAGACCCAGTACTTC
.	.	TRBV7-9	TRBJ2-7	CASSSRTAYEQYF	TGTGCCAGCAGCTCCCGGACAGCCTACGAGCAGTACTTC
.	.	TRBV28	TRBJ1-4	CASSFSASANEKLFF	TGTGCCAGCAGTTTCTCCGCCAGCGCTAATGAAAAACTGTTTTTT
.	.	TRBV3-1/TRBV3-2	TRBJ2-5	CASSEEGQRYETQYF	TGTGCCAGCAGCGAAGAGGGCCAAAGGTACGAGACCCAGTACTTC
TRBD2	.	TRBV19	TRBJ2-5	CASSMRLASQETQYF	TGTGCCAGTAGTATGCGACTAGCGAGCCAAGAGACCCAGTACTTC
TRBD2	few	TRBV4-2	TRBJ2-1	CASSQDLGAGDKFF	TGTGCCAGCAGCCAAGATCTCGGAGCGGGAGATAAGTTCTTC
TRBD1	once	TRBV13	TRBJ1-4	CASSQPGGRGEKLFF	TGTGCCAGCAGCCAACCAGGGGGGAGAGGAGAAAAACTGTTTTTT
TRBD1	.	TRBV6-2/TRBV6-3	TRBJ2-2	CASSADRGLVLDTGELFF	TGTGCCAGCAGCGCCGACAGGGGGCTGGTATTGGACACCGGGGAGCTGTTTTTT
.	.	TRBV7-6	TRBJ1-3	CASSLGGAPGNTIYF	TGTGCCAGCAGCTTAGGCGGGGCTCCTGGAAACACCATATATTTT
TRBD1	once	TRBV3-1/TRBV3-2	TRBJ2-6	CASTVSGTGGFGANVLTF	TGTGCCAGCACAGTATCCGGGACAGGGGGCTTTGGGGCCAACGTCCTGACTTTC
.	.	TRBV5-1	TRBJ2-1	CASSSGGVAYNEQFF	TGCGCCAGCAGCTCCGGAGGGGTCGCCTACAATGAGCAGTTCTTC
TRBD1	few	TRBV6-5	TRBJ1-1	CASTRAPDRGAFF	TGTGCCAGCACGCGGGCCCCGGACAGGGGAGCTTTCTTT
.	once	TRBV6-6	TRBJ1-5	CASSYSETYSNQPQHF	TGTGCCAGCAGTTACTCCGAGACATATAGCAATCAGCCCCAGCATTTT
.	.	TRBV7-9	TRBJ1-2	CASSAGGTTDFGYTF	TGTGCCAGCAGTGCCGGAGGGACGACGGACTTTGGCTACACCTTC
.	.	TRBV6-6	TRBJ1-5	CASSLTGNRPQHF	TGTGCCAGCAGTTTAACAGGGAATAGGCCCCAGCATTTT
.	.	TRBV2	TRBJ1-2	CASSLQGNLYGYTF	TGTGCCAGCAGTTTACAGGGAAACCTCTATGGCTACACCTTC
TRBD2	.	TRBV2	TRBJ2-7	CASTGTSGPRGGEQYF	TGTGCCAGCACCGGGACTAGCGGTCCCCGGGGAGGGGAGCAGTACTTC
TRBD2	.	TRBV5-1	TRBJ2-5	CASRNTGGLEETQYF	TGCGCCAGCAGGAACACGGGGGGGCTAGAAGAGACCCAGTACTTC
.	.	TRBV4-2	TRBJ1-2	CASSPGGGVNYGYTF	TGTGCCAGCAGCCCGGGGGGGGGAGTGAACTATGGCTACACCTTC
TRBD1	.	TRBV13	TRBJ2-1	CASSHPGTGVANEQFF	TGTGCCAGCAGCCATCCCGGGACAGGGGTAGCCAATGAGCAGTTCTTC
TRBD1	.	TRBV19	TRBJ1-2	CASSMGQRGGYTF	TGTGCCAGTAGTATGGGACAGAGGGGTGGCTACACCTTC
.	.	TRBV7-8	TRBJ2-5	CASSLAGLPETQYF	TGTGCCAGCAGCTTAGCTGGCTTACCGGAGACCCAGTACTTC
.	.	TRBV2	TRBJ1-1	CASGRSWSTEAFF	TGTGCCAGCGGGAGAAGTTGGAGCACTGAAGCTTTCTTT
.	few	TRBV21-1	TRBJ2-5	CASNNRGFKETQYF	TGTGCCAGCAATAACAGGGGGTTCAAAGAGACCCAGTACTTC
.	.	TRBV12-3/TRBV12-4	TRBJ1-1	CASKQDVTEAFF	TGTGCCAGCAAACAGGATGTAACTGAAGCTTTCTTT
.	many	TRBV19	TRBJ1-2	CASRYYPREANYGYTF	TGTGCCAGTAGATACTACCCACGGGAAGCTAACTATGGCTACACCTTC
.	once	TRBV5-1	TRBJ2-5	CASSGNTGRETQYF	TGCGCCAGCAGCGGAAACACAGGAAGGGAGACCCAGTACTTC
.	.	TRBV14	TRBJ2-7	CASSHSLGEQYF	TGTGCCAGCAGCCATTCCCTCGGCGAGCAGTACTTC
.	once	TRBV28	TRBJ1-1	CASSSLFPGNTEAFF	TGTGCCAGCAGTTCCCTATTCCCAGGAAACACTGAAGCTTTCTTT
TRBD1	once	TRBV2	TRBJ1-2	CASSSDRDYGYTF	TGTGCCAGCAGTTCTGACAGGGACTATGGCTACACCTTC
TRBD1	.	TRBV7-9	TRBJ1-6	CASSSGQGDNSPLHF	TGTGCCAGCAGCTCAGGACAGGGGGACAATTCACCCCTCCACTTT
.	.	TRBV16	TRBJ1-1	CASSQWAVNTEAFF	TGTGCCAGCAGCCAATGGGCAGTGAACACTGAAGCTTTCTTT
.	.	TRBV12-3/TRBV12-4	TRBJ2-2	CASTPRGRGELFF	TGTGCCAGCACCCCGCGGGGAAGAGGGGAGCTGTTTTTT
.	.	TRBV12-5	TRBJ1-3	CASGLSGHFSSGNTIYF	TGTGCTAGTGGTTTGTCAGGGCACTTTAGCTCTGGAAACACCATATATTTT
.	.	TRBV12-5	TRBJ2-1	CASGLVDFEQFF	TGTGCTAGTGGTTTGGTAGACTTTGAGCAGTTCTTC
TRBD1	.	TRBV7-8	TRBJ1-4	CASSLGGTEDEKLFF	TGTGCCAGCAGCTTAGGAGGGACAGAGGATGAAAAACTGTTTTTT
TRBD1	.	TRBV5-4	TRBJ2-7	CASSSSGTGTYEQYF	TGTGCCAGCAGCTCCTCCGGGACAGGGACCTACGAGCAGTACTTC
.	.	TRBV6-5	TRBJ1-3	CASTPRGAGNTIYF	TGTGCCAGCACCCCCCGGGGGGCTGGAAACACCATATATTTT
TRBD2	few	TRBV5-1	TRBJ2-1	CASSFEASGGVLNEQFF	TGCGCCAGCAGCTTTGAGGCTAGCGGGGGGGTTCTCAATGAGCAGTTCTTC
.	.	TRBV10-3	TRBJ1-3	CATGTTTSGNTIYF	TGTGCGACCGGGACAACAACCTCTGGAAACACCATATATTTT
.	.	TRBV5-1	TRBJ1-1	CASSFDHSSSGTEAFF	TGCGCCAGCAGCTTCGACCACTCTAGTTCGGGCACTGAAGCTTTCTTT
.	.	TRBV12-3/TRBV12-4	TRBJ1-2	CASSFSYGYTF	TGTGCCAGCAGTTTTTCGTATGGCTACACCTTC